The 27 T cell receptor beta chains reported below all come from one sample, sequenced in a study of vaccination and CD4 T cells after COVID-19. These receptors are not linked to any known antigen. The Oncomine TCR Beta short-read assay was applied to DNA of cultured CD4+ T cells. TCRdb re-analysed the PCR reads in MiXCR, keeping a single row per CDR3 protein. The sample carries approximately 19,000 distinct CDR3 sequences, roughly 54% recorded once. The treatment was: roughly ten-day PBMC culture with coronavirus spike peptide pools or control peptides (ViraFEST assay). Sequenced sample: CD4+ T cells from blood, cultured in vitro. These TCRs come from a human donor who had recovered from COVID-19.

The rearrangement links TRBV20-1 to TRBJ2-2; no clear D gene. The CDR3 runs 13 residues. Germline CDR1 and CDR2: DFQATT and SNEGSKA (reference sequence). V lost 0 bases, J lost 5 bases, and 7 bases lay in between. The CDR3 spells CSARDGRTGELFF. The CDR3 region has the DNA TGCAGTGCTAGAGATGGAAGGACCGGGGAGCTGTTTTTT.

J is TRBJ1-1 and V is TRBV27; no clear D. CDR1 and CDR2 from the germline V gene are MNHEY and SMNVEV (reference sequence). V dropped 6 bases and J dropped 4 bases, with 15 bases sitting between them. The CDR3 has 14 amino acids. The CDR3 sequence is CASRRHGEGTEAFF. In DNA, the CDR3 is TGTGCCAGCAGACGGCACGGGGAGGGCACTGAAGCTTTCTTT.

This chain joins TRBV5-5 and TRBJ2-7; no firm D call. The V gene lost 0 bases and the J gene lost 10 bases, with 8 bases spanning the gap. The CDR3 contains 11 residues. Germline V lookup: CDR1 SGHKS, CDR2 YYEKEE (reference sequence). The CDR3 DNA reads as TGTGCCAGCAGCTTGGCAACGATCCAGTACTTC. As protein: CASSLATIQYF. Complete variable domain (other parts from reference TRBV5-5 and TRBJ2-7): DAGVTQSPTHLIKTRGQQVTLRCSPISGHKSVSWYQQVLGQGPQFIFQYYEKEERGRGNFPDRFSARQFPNYSSELNVNALLLGDSALYLCASSLATIQYFGPGTRLTVT.

This clonotype has more than one count but fewer than ten. This chain joins TRBV4-1 and TRBJ1-6; D call uncertain. Germline lookup yields CDR1 MGHRA and CDR2 YSYEKL. Trimming took 1 base from V and 9 from J, leaving 13 bases between them. The CDR3 runs 15 residues. The CDR3 nucleotides read TGCGCCAGCAGCCAAGTTTGGGAAGCGGGTTCACCCCTCCACTTT. Encoded protein: CASSQVWEAGSPLHF.

The chain has TRBV4-2 and TRBJ1-1, with D possibly matching TRBD1 (6 bases). V lost 0 bases, J lost 1 base, and 12 bases lay in between. The germline CDR1 and CDR2 sequences are LGHNA and YNFKEQ. This CDR3 has 16 amino acids. The CDR3 sequence: CASSQDQRGANTEAFF. CDR3 bases: TGTGCCAGCAGCCAAGATCAGCGGGGGGCGAACACTGAAGCTTTCTTT.

The chain has TRBV6-2 or TRBV6-3 and TRBJ2-1; TRBD2 matches 8 bases. The CDR3 is made up of 15 amino acids. Per germline, CDR1 MNHEY and CDR2 SVGEGT. V trimming: 2 bases; J trimming: 4 bases; junction bases outside the gene matches: 4. This chain's CDR3 is CASSYIGTSYNEQFF. In nucleotides, the CDR3 is TGTGCCAGCAGTTACATCGGGACTAGTTACAATGAGCAGTTCTTC.

The chain links TRBV30 to TRBJ2-5; 8 bases line up with TRBD1. The CDR3 extends over 11 amino acids. With 8 bases clipped from V and 4 bases from J, the junction kept 3 bases outside the gene matches. The germline gives CDR1 GTSNPN, CDR2 SVGIG (reference sequence). Here the CDR3 DNA reads TGTGCCAACGGACAGGGAGAGACCCAGTACTTC. This translates into CANGQGETQYF. Filled out from reference TRBV30 and TRBJ2-5, the complete variable domain reads SQTIHQWPATLVQPVGSPLSLECTVEGTSNPNLYWYRQAAGRGLQLLFYSVGIGQISSEVPQNLSASRPQDRQFILSSKKLLLSDSGFYLCANGQGETQYFGPGTRLLVL.

The rearrangement uses TRBV18 and TRBJ1-1; no reliable D call. From germline, CDR1 is KGHSH and CDR2 LQKENI. This CDR3 spans 14 amino acids. Between the trimmed V and J ends, which lost 2 bases and 5 bases, there was a span of 12 bases. CDR3 protein: CASSPAWEGTEAFF. In DNA form, the CDR3 reads TGTGCCAGCTCACCAGCCTGGGAGGGAACTGAAGCTTTCTTT.

The CDR3 spells CASSFSSARDGRKQYF. CDR3 DNA: TGTGCCAGCAGTTTCTCTTCCGCACGCGATGGAAGGAAGCAGTACTTC. The V and J genes are TRBV27 and TRBJ2-7; D is ambiguous. Germline CDR1 is MNHEY and CDR2 is SMNVEV (reference sequence). The CDR3 contains 16 residues. Between the trimmed V and J ends, which lost 3 bases and 8 bases, there was a span of 23 bases.

The chain links TRBV2 to TRBJ1-6; possible D gene TRBD1, 5 bases. V was shortened by 2 bases and J by 8 bases, with 7 bases between the two germline ends. The CDR3 has 13 residues. The germline V gene has CDR1 SNHLY and CDR2 FYNNEI. CDR3 in amino acids: CASSEQGDSPLHF. The DNA for the CDR3 is TGTGCCAGCAGTGAACAGGGTGATTCACCCCTCCACTTT.

The chain links TRBV11-3 to TRBJ2-5; 12 nucleotides agree with TRBD1. V lost 0 bases and J lost 5; bases outside the gene matches: 7. Per germline, CDR1 SGHNT and CDR2 YENEEA. The CDR3 loop spans 17 amino acids. This CDR3 is CASSLDSGTGGSETQYF. In nucleotides, the CDR3 is TGTGCCAGCAGCTTAGATTCCGGGACAGGGGGCTCTGAGACCCAGTACTTC.

This clonotype was counted between two and nine times. The chain joins TRBV5-1 to TRBJ1-2; D unclear. This CDR3 spans 16 amino acids. The V end lost 2 bases, the J end lost 3 bases, and 17 bases lay between the germline ends. The V gene's germline CDR1 is SGHRS and CDR2 YFSETQ. CDR3 sequence reads: CASSFVTGALHYGYTF. Written as DNA, the CDR3 is TGCGCCAGCAGCTTTGTGACGGGAGCCCTTCACTATGGCTACACCTTC.

The chain uses TRBV3-1 and TRBJ1-5, with unresolved D. The V end was cut by 0 bases, the J end by 4 bases, with 4 bases between. The CDR3 runs to 13 residues. Germline CDR1 LGHDT, CDR2 YNNKEL (reference sequence). This CDR3 is CASSQDVNQPQHF. CDR3 in DNA: TGTGCCAGCAGCCAAGATGTGAATCAGCCCCAGCATTTT.

The chain combines TRBV10-3 with TRBJ2-1; 10 nucleotides line up with TRBD1. The J segment lost 7 bases and the V segment lost 4 bases, leaving 19 bases of the junction unmatched. Germline V gene data show CDR1 as ENHRY and CDR2 as SYGVKD. The CDR3 consists of 19 residues. The chain's CDR3 is CAISGGGQGVTAKMNEQFF. The CDR3 DNA sequence: TGTGCCATCAGTGGTGGAGGACAGGGGGTTACAGCAAAGATGAATGAGCAGTTCTTC.

Comments on this clonotype: An end of the junction differs from the germline gene, which may be a read error. The CDR3 DNA reads TGTGCCAGCACCAGGGGCAATCAGCCCCAGCGTTTT. Amino acids: CASTRGNQPQRF. The J gene is TRBJ1-5, the V gene TRBV2; possible D gene TRBD1, 6 bases. The CDR3 has 12 residues. CDR1 and CDR2 (germline): SNHLY, FYNNEI.

V is TRBV30 and J is TRBJ2-5; D is ambiguous. Germline values: CDR1 GTSNPN, CDR2 SVGIG (reference sequence). The CDR3 covers 11 residues. The germline V and J ends were trimmed by 5 bases and 5 bases, with 9 bases remaining between them. CDR3 sequence: CAWGSRETQYF. In nucleotides, the CDR3 is TGTGCCTGGGGCTCGCGGGAGACCCAGTACTTC. Full variable domain (rest looked up from reference TRBV30 and TRBJ2-5): SQTIHQWPATLVQPVGSPLSLECTVEGTSNPNLYWYRQAAGRGLQLLFYSVGIGQISSEVPQNLSASRPQDRQFILSSKKLLLSDSGFYLCAWGSRETQYFGPGTRLLVL.

This clonotype ranks as large (0.1 to 1%). The V and J genes are TRBV7-3 and TRBJ2-5, with D possibly matching TRBD1 (6 bases). CDR1 and CDR2 (germline): SGHTA, FQGTGA. The CDR3 contains 14 residues. V lost 1 base, J lost 1 base, and 7 bases lay in between. CDR3: CASSLRGPQETQYF. CDR3 DNA: TGTGCCAGCAGCTTAAGGGGGCCCCAAGAGACCCAGTACTTC.

This chain links TRBV12-3 or TRBV12-4 with TRBJ2-5; D uncertain. Trimming removed 7 bases at V and 0 bases at J, with 9 bases between. This CDR3 is built from 13 residues. The CDR3 is CASTAGYQETQYF. In DNA, the CDR3 is TGTGCCAGCACGGCCGGCTACCAAGAGACCCAGTACTTC.

This rearrangement joins TRBV20-1 to TRBJ2-5, with 7 bases fitting TRBD1. V lost 5 bases and J lost 6; bases outside the gene matches: 6. The CDR3 is 12 amino acids. Germline CDR1 DFQATT, CDR2 SNEGSKA (reference sequence). DNA for the CDR3: TGCAGTGCTTCCGACAGGGTAAAGACCCAGTACTTC. Its translation is CSASDRVKTQYF.

The chain employs TRBV7-8 and TRBJ2-7, with D possibly being TRBD2 (5 bases). The germline V gene encodes CDR1 SGHVS and CDR2 FQNEAQ. Between the trimmed V and J ends, which lost 1 base and 1 base, there was a span of 14 bases. There are 16 residues in the CDR3. This CDR3 is CASSLGEVLVSYEQYF. DNA for the CDR3: TGTGCCAGCAGCTTAGGGGAAGTACTAGTATCCTACGAGCAGTACTTC.

The rearrangement links TRBV12-3 or TRBV12-4 to TRBJ1-4; 11 bases line up with TRBD1. CDR3 length: 15 residues. After removal of 4 bases from V and 10 bases from J, the junction contained 8 bases not matched to a gene. This chain's CDR3 is CASSSSGTGGRKLFF. The DNA of the CDR3 is TGTGCCAGCAGTTCCTCCGGGACAGGGGGTCGAAAACTGTTTTTT.

This chain connects TRBV5-1 to TRBJ1-2; no reliable D call. V was cut by 0 bases and J by 4 bases, with 7 bases left in between. This CDR3 contains 13 residues. CDR1 and CDR2 (germline): SGHRS, YFSETQ. The CDR3 nucleotides are TGCGCCAGCAGCTTGGCCCAGGTCTATGGCTACACCTTC. It translates to CASSLAQVYGYTF.

This clonotype was detected a few times. The chain joins TRBV2 to TRBJ2-2, with TRBD2 as a possible D gene (5 bases). Trimming stripped 8 bases from V and 6 bases from J, with 13 bases between. Germline loops: CDR1 SNHLY, CDR2 FYNNEI. CDR3 length equals 13 residues. In DNA form, the CDR3 reads TGTGCCAGCTCATGGGAGCATCCCGGGGAGCTGTTTTTT. Its translation is CASSWEHPGELFF.

The table lists this clonotype with a few counts. The chain links TRBV6-1 to TRBJ2-3; perhaps TRBD2 as D (6 bases). Germline CDR1 and CDR2: MNHNS and SASEGT. The ends were cut back, 4 bases at V and 2 bases at J, with 10 bases in the middle. The CDR3 loop spans 14 amino acids. DNA of the CDR3: TGTGCCAGCAGTGTCGGGGGAGACACAGATACGCAGTATTTT. This sequence encodes CASSVGGDTDTQYF.

This clonotype came up a few times. V is TRBV2 and J is TRBJ2-5; tentatively, D is TRBD1 or TRBD2 (6 bases each). The CDR3 extends over 14 amino acids. The V end was cut by 6 bases, the J end by 4 bases, with 15 bases between. Per germline, CDR1 SNHLY and CDR2 FYNNEI. The CDR3 region is CASRRTEGGETQYF. In nucleotides, the CDR3 is TGTGCCAGCAGGCGGACTGAGGGGGGAGAGACCCAGTACTTC.

The chain recombines TRBV11-3 with TRBJ2-1; the match to TRBD2 covers 13 bases. Germline V gene lookup returns CDR1 SGHNT and CDR2 YENEEA. The CDR3 sequence is 16 residues long. V shed 1 base and J 8 bases; nucleotides not matched to a gene: 5. The CDR3 DNA reads as TGTGCCAGCAGCTTAGCCTGGACTAGCGGGAGTCATGAGCAGTTCTTC. It codes for CASSLAWTSGSHEQFF.

CDR3 nucleotide sequence: TGTGCCAGCAGCTCCGGGACTAGCGGGTACCAAGAGACCCAGTACTTC. Residues: CASSSGTSGYQETQYF. The chain uses TRBV5-8 and TRBJ2-5, with 12 bases that match TRBD2. The CDR3 has 16 residues. V trimming: 3 bases; J trimming: 0 bases; junction bases outside the gene matches: 3. CDR1 SGHTS and CDR2 YDEGEE come from the germline V gene.